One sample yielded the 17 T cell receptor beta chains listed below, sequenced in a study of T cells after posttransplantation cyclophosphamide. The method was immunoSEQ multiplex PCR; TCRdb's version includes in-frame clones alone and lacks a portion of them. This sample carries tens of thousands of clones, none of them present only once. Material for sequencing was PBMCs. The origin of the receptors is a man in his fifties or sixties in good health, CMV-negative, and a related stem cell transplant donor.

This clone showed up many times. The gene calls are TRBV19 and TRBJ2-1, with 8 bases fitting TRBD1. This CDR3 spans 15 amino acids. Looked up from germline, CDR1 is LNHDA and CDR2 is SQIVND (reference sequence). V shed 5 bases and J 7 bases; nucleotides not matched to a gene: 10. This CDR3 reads CASSVTGGVINEQFF. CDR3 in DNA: TGTGCCAGTAGTGTCACAGGGGGTGTGATAAATGAGCAGTTCTTC.

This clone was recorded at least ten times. The CDR3 reads CAWRRLSGDNSPLHF. The CDR3 DNA sequence: TGTGCCTGGAGACGACTGTCGGGGGATAATTCACCCCTCCACTTT. The chain combines TRBV30 with TRBJ1-6, with D tentatively TRBD1 (5 bases). This CDR3 contains 15 residues. Germline CDR1 GTSNPN, CDR2 SVGIG (reference sequence). V lost 3 bases, J lost 5 bases, and 14 bases lay in between.

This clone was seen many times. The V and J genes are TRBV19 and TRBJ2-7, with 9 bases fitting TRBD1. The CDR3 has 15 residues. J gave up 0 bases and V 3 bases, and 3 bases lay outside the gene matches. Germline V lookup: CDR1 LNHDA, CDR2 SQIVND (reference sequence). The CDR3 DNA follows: TGTGCCAGTAGTATTGGGACAGGGAGCTCCTACGAGCAGTACTTC. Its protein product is CASSIGTGSSYEQYF.

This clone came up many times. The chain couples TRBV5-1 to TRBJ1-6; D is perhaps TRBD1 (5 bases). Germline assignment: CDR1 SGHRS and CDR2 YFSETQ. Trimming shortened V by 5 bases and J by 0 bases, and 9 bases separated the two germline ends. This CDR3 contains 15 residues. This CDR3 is CASRDTSSYNSPLHF. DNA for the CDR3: TGCGCCAGCAGGGACACCAGCTCCTATAATTCACCCCTCCACTTT.

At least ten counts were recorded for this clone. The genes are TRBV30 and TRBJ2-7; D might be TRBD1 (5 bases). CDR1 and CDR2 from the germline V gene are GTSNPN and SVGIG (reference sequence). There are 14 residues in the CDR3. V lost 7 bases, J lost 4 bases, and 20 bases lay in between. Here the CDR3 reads CASSMGRSGYEQYF. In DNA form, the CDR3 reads TGTGCCTCCTCGATGGGGCGCTCCGGGTACGAGCAGTACTTC.

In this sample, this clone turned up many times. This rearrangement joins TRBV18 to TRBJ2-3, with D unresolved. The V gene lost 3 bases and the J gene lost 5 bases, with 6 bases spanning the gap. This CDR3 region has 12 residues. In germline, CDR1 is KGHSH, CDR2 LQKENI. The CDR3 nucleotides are TGTGCCAGCTCACCCCGAGGAGATACGCAGTATTTT. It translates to CASSPRGDTQYF.

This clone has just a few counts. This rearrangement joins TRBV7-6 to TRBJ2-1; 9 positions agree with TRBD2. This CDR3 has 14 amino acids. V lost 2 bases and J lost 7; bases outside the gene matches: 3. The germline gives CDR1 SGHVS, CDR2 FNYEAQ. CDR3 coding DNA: TGTGCCAGCAGCTTATCCAGCGGGAGGAATGAGCAGTTCTTC. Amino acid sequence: CASSLSSGRNEQFF.

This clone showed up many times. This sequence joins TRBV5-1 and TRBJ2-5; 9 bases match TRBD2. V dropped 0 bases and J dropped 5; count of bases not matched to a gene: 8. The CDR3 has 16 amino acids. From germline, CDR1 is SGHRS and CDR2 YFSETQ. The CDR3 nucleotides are TGCGCCAGCAGCTTGGGGGGGACTAGCCGGACGGAGACCCAGTACTTC. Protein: CASSLGGTSRTETQYF.

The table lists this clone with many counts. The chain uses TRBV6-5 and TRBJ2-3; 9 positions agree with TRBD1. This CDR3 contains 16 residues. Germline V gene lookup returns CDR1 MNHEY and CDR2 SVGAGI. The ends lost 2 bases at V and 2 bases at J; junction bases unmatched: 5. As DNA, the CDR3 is TGTGCCAGCAGTTACGGAACAGGGGGCTCCACAGATACGCAGTATTTT. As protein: CASSYGTGGSTDTQYF.

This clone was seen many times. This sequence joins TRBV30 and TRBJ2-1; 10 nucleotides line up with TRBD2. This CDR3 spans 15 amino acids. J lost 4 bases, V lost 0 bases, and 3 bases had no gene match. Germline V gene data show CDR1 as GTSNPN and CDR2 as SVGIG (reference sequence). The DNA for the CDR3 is TGTGCCTGGAGTGTTTCACTAGCGGGGTACAATGAGCAGTTCTTC. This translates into CAWSVSLAGYNEQFF.

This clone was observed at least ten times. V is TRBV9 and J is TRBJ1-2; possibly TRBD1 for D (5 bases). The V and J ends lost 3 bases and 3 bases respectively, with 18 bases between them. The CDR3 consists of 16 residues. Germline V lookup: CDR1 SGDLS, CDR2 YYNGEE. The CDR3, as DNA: TGTGCCAGCAGCGCCAGCCCAGGAGGGACGGACTATGGCTACACCTTC. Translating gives CASSASPGGTDYGYTF.

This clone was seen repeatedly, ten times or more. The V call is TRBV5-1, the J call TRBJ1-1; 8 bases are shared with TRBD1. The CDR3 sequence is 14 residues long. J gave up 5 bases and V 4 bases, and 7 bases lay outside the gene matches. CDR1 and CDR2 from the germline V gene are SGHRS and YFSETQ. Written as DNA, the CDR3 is TGCGCCAGCAGCGAAGGACAGGGTTATACTGAAGCTTTCTTT. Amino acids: CASSEGQGYTEAFF. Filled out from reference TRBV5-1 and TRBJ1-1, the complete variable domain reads KAGVTQTPRYLIKTRGQQVTLSCSPISGHRSVSWYQQTPGQGLQFLFEYFSETQRNKGNFPGRFSGRQFSNSRSEMNVSTLELGDSALYLCASSEGQGYTEAFFGQGTRLTVV.

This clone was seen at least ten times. The CDR3 DNA follows: TGTGCCAGCAGCCAAGATTTGGCTAGCAGCCGGGAGACCCAGTACTTC. Its protein product is CASSQDLASSRETQYF. This chain connects TRBV4-2 to TRBJ2-5; D is perhaps TRBD2 (5 bases). V lost 0 bases and J lost 5, with 16 bases in between. The CDR3 is 16 amino acids. Germline CDR1 LGHNA, CDR2 YNFKEQ.

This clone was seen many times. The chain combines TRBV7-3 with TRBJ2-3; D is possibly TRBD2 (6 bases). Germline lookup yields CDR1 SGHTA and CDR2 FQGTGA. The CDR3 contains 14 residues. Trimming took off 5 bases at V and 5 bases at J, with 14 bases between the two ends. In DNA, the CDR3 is TGTGCCAGCAGCCCTAGTCTAGCGCAAGATACGCAGTATTTT. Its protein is CASSPSLAQDTQYF.

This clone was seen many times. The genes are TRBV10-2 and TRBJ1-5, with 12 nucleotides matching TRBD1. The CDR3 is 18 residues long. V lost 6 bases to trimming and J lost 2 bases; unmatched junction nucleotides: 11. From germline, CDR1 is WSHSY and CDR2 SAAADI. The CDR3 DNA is TGCGCCAGCAGGCCGGTCGGGACAGGGGGCGATGGCAATCAGCCCCAGCATTTT. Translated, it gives CASRPVGTGGDGNQPQHF.

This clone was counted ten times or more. The CDR3 sequence is CASRETGVGNQPQHF. CDR3 DNA sequence: TGCGCCAGCAGGGAGACAGGGGTAGGCAATCAGCCCCAGCATTTT. V gene TRBV5-1 combines with J gene TRBJ1-5; TRBD1 agrees at 8 bases. The germline gives CDR1 SGHRS, CDR2 YFSETQ. The CDR3 spans 15 residues. The junction had 6 bases not matched to a gene; V was cut back by 5 bases and J by 2 bases.

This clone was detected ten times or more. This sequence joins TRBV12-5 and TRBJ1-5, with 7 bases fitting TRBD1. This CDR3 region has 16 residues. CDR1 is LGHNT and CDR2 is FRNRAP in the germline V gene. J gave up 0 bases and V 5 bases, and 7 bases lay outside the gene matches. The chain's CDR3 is CASGIGTAYSNQPQHF. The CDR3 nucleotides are TGTGCTAGTGGTATCGGGACAGCGTATAGCAATCAGCCCCAGCATTTT.